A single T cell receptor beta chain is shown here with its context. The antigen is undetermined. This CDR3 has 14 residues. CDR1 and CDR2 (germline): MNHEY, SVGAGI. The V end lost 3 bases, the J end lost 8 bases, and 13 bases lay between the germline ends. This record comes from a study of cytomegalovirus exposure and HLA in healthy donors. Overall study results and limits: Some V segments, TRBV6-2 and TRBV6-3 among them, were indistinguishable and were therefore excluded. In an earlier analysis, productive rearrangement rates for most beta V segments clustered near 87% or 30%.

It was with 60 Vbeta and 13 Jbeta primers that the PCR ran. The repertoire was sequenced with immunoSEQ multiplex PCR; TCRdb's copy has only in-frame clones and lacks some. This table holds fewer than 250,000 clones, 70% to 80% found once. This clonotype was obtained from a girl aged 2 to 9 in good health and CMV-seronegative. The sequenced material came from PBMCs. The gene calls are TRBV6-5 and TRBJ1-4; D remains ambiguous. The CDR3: CASSYFQRREKLFF. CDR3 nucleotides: TGTGCCAGCAGTTATTTCCAGCGGAGGGAAAAACTGTTTTTT.